This entry lists 8 T cell receptor beta chains sequenced from one sample in a study of blood T cell repertoires in COVID-19. Clones were sequenced by immunoSEQ multiplex PCR, and TCRdb holds only the in-frame ones, with some missing. Of 250,000 to 300,000 clones listed, approximately 90% are singletons. What was sequenced was peripheral blood. The receptors shown here come from a man between 18 and 29 years old with active or convalescent COVID-19.

The chain uses TRBV28 and TRBJ2-3; TRBD2 matches 12 bases. CDR3 size: 17 residues. V lost 2 bases, J lost 5 bases, and 8 bases stayed unmatched. Germline CDR1 is MDHEN and CDR2 is SYDVKM. CDR3 DNA sequence: TGTGCCAGCAGTTTACCTCGACTAGCGGGGGAATTAGATACGCAGTATTTT. It is translated as CASSLPRLAGELDTQYF.

The table lists this clone with a few counts. The chain links TRBV19 to TRBJ1-2; 7 bases line up with TRBD1. V dropped 6 bases and J dropped 7; count of bases not matched to a gene: 8. Germline lookup yields CDR1 LNHDA and CDR2 SQIVND (reference sequence). The CDR3 length is 13 residues. The chain's CDR3 is CASSREGAPGYTF. The CDR3 DNA reads as TGTGCCAGTAGCCGGGAGGGGGCGCCTGGCTACACCTTC. The whole variable domain, remainder taken from reference TRBV19 and TRBJ1-2, is DGGITQSPKYLFRKEGQNVTLSCEQNLNHDAMYWYRQDPGQGLRLIYYSQIVNDFQKGDIAEGYSVSREKKESFPLTVTSAQKNPTAFYLCASSREGAPGYTFGSGTRLTVV.

J is TRBJ2-7 and V is TRBV13; 9 bases are shared with TRBD2. CDR1 is PRHDT and CDR2 is FYEKMQ in the germline V gene (reference sequence). The CDR3 is 21 residues long. V dropped 5 bases and J dropped 6; count of bases not matched to a gene: 29. For the CDR3, the DNA is TGTGCCAGCAGCCAAGAGGTTGCGTGGGGGTTAGCGGGAGAAGGGGAGCTCGAGCAGTACTTC. Protein sequence: CASSQEVAWGLAGEGELEQYF.

This chain connects TRBV6-5 to TRBJ1-2; 7 bases map to TRBD1. V lost 2 bases to trimming and J lost 4 bases; unmatched junction nucleotides: 10. Germline-derived CDR1 and CDR2 are MNHEY and SVGAGI. The CDR3 is made up of 16 amino acids. The CDR3 loop is CASSYGFDRAGYGYTF. CDR3 nucleotide sequence: TGTGCCAGCAGTTACGGGTTCGACAGGGCAGGCTATGGCTACACCTTC.

The V and J genes are TRBV6-1 and TRBJ1-5; the D is unclear. Trimming removed 3 bases from V and 5 bases from J, with 8 bases in between. Germline V gene sequence: CDR1 MNHNS, CDR2 SASEGT. This CDR3 comprises 13 residues. The CDR3 sequence is CASSERGYQPQHF. CDR3 DNA sequence: TGTGCCAGCAGTGAGCGGGGATATCAGCCCCAGCATTTT.

The J gene is TRBJ2-1, the V gene TRBV12-5; D call uncertain. CDR1 is LGHNT, CDR2 FRNRAP, per germline. Trimming left V 5 bases short and J 2 bases short, with 13 bases between. The CDR3 extends over 15 amino acids. The CDR3 sequence: CASGPQRFAYNEQFF. The CDR3 coding sequence is TGTGCTAGTGGTCCCCAGCGATTTGCCTACAATGAGCAGTTCTTC. The whole variable domain, remainder taken from reference TRBV12-5 and TRBJ2-1, is DARVTQTPRHKVTEMGQEVTMRCQPILGHNTVFWYRQTMMQGLELLAYFRNRAPLDDSGMPKDRFSAEMPDATLATLKIQPSEPRDSAVYFCASGPQRFAYNEQFFGPGTRLTVL.

This clone was picked up a small number of times. The limits of the CDR3 on the DNA are not certain, so only TCRdb's listed CDR3 is given. This rearrangement joins TRBV6-6 to TRBJ1-2. Germline V gives CDR1 MNHNY, CDR2 SVGAGI (reference sequence). The CDR3 is 16 residues long, counting both termini. CDR3 region: CASSSSRGGPRQGYTF.

The V call is TRBV11-2, the J call TRBJ2-3; D gene unclear. The V gene's germline CDR1 is SGHAT and CDR2 FQNNGV. V dropped 1 base and J dropped 0 bases, with 11 bases sitting between them. The CDR3 extends over 16 amino acids. This CDR3 is CASSLVPRTSTDTQYF. The DNA of the CDR3 is TGTGCCAGCAGCTTAGTGCCTAGAACTAGCACAGATACGCAGTATTTT.